These 31 T cell receptor beta chains were all obtained from the same sample, sequenced in a study of long-term antiretroviral therapy in people with HIV. It was version v3.0 of the immunoSEQ assay that was run at survey level. Sequencing used immunoSEQ multiplex PCR; TCRdb keeps in-frame clones, though not all of them. The table shows about 12,000 clones, with roughly 79% occurring only once. Here the sequenced sample was unsorted PBMCs, taken 0.8 years before starting antiretroviral therapy. The receptors were gathered from a woman in her forties with HIV.

The chain joins TRBV28 to TRBJ2-7; 8 nucleotides align to TRBD1. The V gene end was trimmed by 6 bases and the J gene end by 5 bases; junction bases not matched to a gene: 3. Germline CDR1 and CDR2: MDHEN and SYDVKM. The CDR3 has 12 residues. This chain's CDR3 is CASRLQGDEQYF. CDR3 nucleotides: TGTGCCAGCAGGCTACAGGGGGACGAGCAGTACTTC.

The genes are TRBV5-4 and TRBJ2-5; D possibly corresponds to TRBD2 (5 bases). The length of the CDR3 is 14 residues. Germline CDR1 is SGHNT and CDR2 is YYREEE (reference sequence). V lost 0 bases to trimming and J lost 1 base, with 7 bases between them. The CDR3 reads CASSLGSGQETQYF. CDR3 DNA sequence: TGTGCCAGCAGCTTGGGAAGCGGCCAAGAGACCCAGTACTTC.

V is TRBV28 and J is TRBJ2-1; 11 bases are shared with TRBD2. The CDR3 extends over 15 amino acids. With 2 bases clipped from V and 7 bases from J, the junction kept 4 bases outside the gene matches. Germline V gene lookup returns CDR1 MDHEN and CDR2 SYDVKM. Here the CDR3 DNA reads TGTGCCAGCAGTTTAGGGACTAGCGGCAGTAATGAGCAGTTCTTC. It encodes CASSLGTSGSNEQFF.

The chain recombines TRBV4-2 with TRBJ1-5; the D is unclear. V lost 0 bases to trimming and J lost 0 bases, with 12 bases between them. Germline assignment: CDR1 LGHNA and CDR2 YNFKEQ. The CDR3 runs to 17 residues. The CDR3: CASSQEVGMGSNQPQHF. In nucleotides, the CDR3 is TGTGCCAGCAGCCAAGAAGTGGGGATGGGTAGCAATCAGCCCCAGCATTTT.

This clone has only one observation. The chain recombines TRBV10-3 with TRBJ2-5; 7 nucleotides line up with TRBD1. The CDR3 has 14 residues. J gave up 2 bases and V 2 bases, and 2 bases lay outside the gene matches. Germline V gene data show CDR1 as ENHRY and CDR2 as SYGVKD. The CDR3 region is CAISERQGQETQYF. In nucleotides, the CDR3 is TGTGCCATCAGTGAGCGACAGGGACAAGAGACCCAGTACTTC.

This sequence joins TRBV5-1 and TRBJ2-2, with D perhaps matching TRBD1 (5 bases). The ends were cut back, 2 bases at V and 6 bases at J, with 8 bases in the middle. The CDR3 spans 13 residues. In germline, CDR1 is SGHRS, CDR2 YFSETQ. CDR3: CASSLRGSGELFF. CDR3 DNA: TGCGCCAGCAGCTTAAGGGGTTCCGGGGAGCTGTTTTTT.

The chain carries TRBV6-5 and TRBJ2-7; D is unclear. This CDR3 has 14 amino acids. Germline-derived CDR1 and CDR2 are MNHEY and SVGAGI. V lost 0 bases to trimming and J lost 3 bases, with 9 bases between them. The CDR3 loop is CASSYSGPHYEQYF. The CDR3 region has the DNA TGTGCCAGCAGTTACTCCGGACCCCACTACGAGCAGTACTTC.

This clone appeared once. This rearrangement joins TRBV7-9 to TRBJ2-5, with D unresolved. Trimming took 5 bases from V and 5 from J, leaving 18 bases between them. The CDR3 consists of 15 residues. The V gene's germline CDR1 is SEHNR and CDR2 FQNEAQ (reference sequence). DNA for the CDR3: TGTGCCAGCAGCCCTCCGGCAGTTGGCGATGAGACCCAGTACTTC. It codes for CASSPPAVGDETQYF.

This rearrangement joins TRBV4-1 to TRBJ2-7; weak D call: TRBD2 (7 bases). The V and J ends lost 3 bases and 2 bases respectively, with 23 bases between them. This CDR3 has 18 amino acids. The germline gives CDR1 MGHRA, CDR2 YSYEKL. The DNA for the CDR3 is TGCGCCAGCAGCCAGCCACCGGGGAAAGGGGGGGGAACCTACGAGCAGTACTTC. Amino acids: CASSQPPGKGGGTYEQYF.

The V and J genes are TRBV6-1 and TRBJ1-2; TRBD1 agrees at 7 bases. There are 16 residues in the CDR3. With V trimmed by 0 bases and J by 8 bases, 12 bases remained unmatched. Germline values: CDR1 MNHNS, CDR2 SASEGT. CDR3 nucleotide sequence: TGTGCCAGCAGTGAAGCGGGGACAGATCTCCCGGGGGGCTACACCTTC. It translates to CASSEAGTDLPGGYTF.

This rearrangement joins TRBV11-2 to TRBJ2-3; 8 bases are shared with TRBD2. CDR3 length: 14 amino acids. V was clipped by 5 bases and J by 2 bases; unmatched bases: 3. Germline values: CDR1 SGHAT, CDR2 FQNNGV. The CDR3 coding sequence is TGTGCCAGCAGCAATAGCGGGGTCACAGATACGCAGTATTTT. Translation: CASSNSGVTDTQYF.

This clone was recorded a few times. The chain carries TRBV4-3 and TRBJ2-2; no clear D. The length of the CDR3 is 15 residues. The germline V gene has CDR1 LGHNA and CDR2 YSLEER. Trimming took off 1 base at V and 6 bases at J, with 12 bases between the two ends. The CDR3 region is CASSQVSVGPGELFF. The CDR3 region has the DNA TGCGCCAGCAGCCAAGTCTCAGTCGGACCCGGGGAGCTGTTTTTT.

V and J are TRBV4-2 and TRBJ2-1; D not certain. The V gene lost 3 bases and the J gene lost 0 bases, with 21 bases spanning the gap. The CDR3 sequence is 19 residues long. Germline V gene lookup returns CDR1 LGHNA and CDR2 YNFKEQ. CDR3 sequence (DNA): TGTGCCAGCAGCCAGCCTATGGACGCTTCCCTTAGCTCCTACAATGAGCAGTTCTTC. Translating gives CASSQPMDASLSSYNEQFF.

The chain employs TRBV18 and TRBJ2-3, with D possibly being TRBD1 (5 bases). The CDR3 is 15 residues long. Germline CDR1 is KGHSH and CDR2 is LQKENI. Trimming took 8 bases from V and 0 from J, leaving 15 bases between them. CDR3 loop: CASLGPLISTDTQYF. DNA of the CDR3: TGTGCCAGCCTGGGGCCTCTCATCAGCACAGATACGCAGTATTTT.

By its share, this clone is medium-sized. This chain joins TRBV13 and TRBJ2-1; 12 bases are a match to TRBD2. Per germline, CDR1 PRHDT and CDR2 FYEKMQ (reference sequence). The length of the CDR3 is 17 residues. J gave up 10 bases and V 5 bases, and 15 bases lay outside the gene matches. CDR3 DNA: TGTGCCAGCAGCCACCACCTTCGACTAGCGGGAGATTACGAGCAGTTCTTC. Its translation is CASSHHLRLAGDYEQFF.

This clone has just one count. This chain connects TRBV19 to TRBJ2-7; a weak D match, TRBD2 (5 bases). V dropped 3 bases and J dropped 2 bases, with 14 bases sitting between them. CDR1 is LNHDA and CDR2 is SQIVND in the germline V gene (reference sequence). CDR3 size: 15 residues. CDR3: CASSILVGVPYEQYF. Written as DNA, the CDR3 is TGTGCCAGTAGTATCTTAGTCGGGGTGCCCTACGAGCAGTACTTC.

This clone was observed a handful of times. The genes are TRBV7-8 and TRBJ1-5; D gene unclear. Trimming left V 1 base short and J 3 bases short, with 4 bases between. The CDR3 covers 13 residues. Germline CDR1 reads SGHVS; CDR2 reads FQNEAQ. CDR3 DNA: TGTGCCAGCAGCTTAGAAGTCAATCAGCCCCAGCATTTT. Its translation: CASSLEVNQPQHF.

The rearrangement links TRBV6-1 to TRBJ1-4; D is undetermined. There are 12 residues in the CDR3. Germline V gene sequence: CDR1 MNHNS, CDR2 SASEGT. Trimming removed 3 bases at V and 7 bases at J, with 6 bases between. The CDR3 DNA is TGTGCCAGCAGTGACCCCCTTGAAAAACTGTTTTTT. Protein: CASSDPLEKLFF.

The rearrangement joins TRBV6-1 to TRBJ1-5; possibly TRBD1 for D (5 bases). The CDR3 is 18 residues long. The V gene's germline CDR1 is MNHNS and CDR2 SASEGT. V was shortened by 4 bases and J by 0 bases, with 19 bases between the two germline ends. The CDR3 nucleotides read TGTGCCAGCAGTGGGGGGGTTGGGGCGCGTTATAGCAATCAGCCCCAGCATTTT. This translates into CASSGGVGARYSNQPQHF.

This clone has only a few counts. The chain employs TRBV28 and TRBJ1-2, with 7 nucleotides matching TRBD1. The V segment lost 8 bases and the J segment 3 bases; nucleotides outside the gene matches: 9. This CDR3 region has 14 residues. The germline CDR1 and CDR2 sequences are MDHEN and SYDVKM. CDR3 region: CASGSPGTDYGYTF. In nucleotides, the CDR3 is TGTGCCAGCGGGTCCCCCGGGACAGACTATGGCTACACCTTC.

The chain couples TRBV5-6 to TRBJ2-1, with 9 bases matching TRBD2. The germline gives CDR1 SGHDT, CDR2 YYEEEE. Trimming cost V 5 bases and J 0 bases; bases outside gene matches: 3. The CDR3 spans 15 residues. The CDR3 loop reads CASSRAGGSYNEQFF. The CDR3 DNA follows: TGTGCCAGCAGTCGAGCGGGAGGCTCCTACAATGAGCAGTTCTTC.

V gene TRBV7-9 combines with J gene TRBJ2-1; possible D gene TRBD1, 6 bases. V shed 5 bases and J shed 0 bases, with 11 bases lying between them. The germline gives CDR1 SEHNR, CDR2 FQNEAQ (reference sequence). CDR3 size: 15 residues. CDR3 amino acids: CASSPRGSSYNEQFF. CDR3 sequence (DNA): TGTGCCAGCAGCCCCAGGGGTAGCTCCTACAATGAGCAGTTCTTC.

In its sample, this clone ranks as large. The genes are TRBV5-1 and TRBJ1-3, with TRBD1 matching over 7 bases. The germline V gene has CDR1 SGHRS and CDR2 YFSETQ. The J segment lost 8 bases and the V segment lost 0 bases, leaving 8 bases of the junction unmatched. This CDR3 comprises 15 residues. Written as DNA, the CDR3 is TGCGCCAGCAGCTTGGGACAGGGAGCACCGGACACCATATATTTT. Residues: CASSLGQGAPDTIYF.

This chain uses TRBV9 with TRBJ2-5, with 8 bases matching TRBD2. Germline V gene lookup returns CDR1 SGDLS and CDR2 YYNGEE. This CDR3 is built from 15 residues. V lost 3 bases to trimming and J lost 4 bases; unmatched junction nucleotides: 8. The CDR3 DNA is TGTGCCAGCAGCGCGAGCGGGAGCGGACGAGAGACCCAGTACTTC. Protein: CASSASGSGRETQYF.

This clone was recorded only once. V is TRBV6-6 and J is TRBJ1-1, with D possibly being TRBD1 (6 bases). CDR1 and CDR2 from the germline V gene are MNHNY and SVGAGI (reference sequence). This CDR3 comprises 14 residues. Trimming stripped 3 bases from V and 7 bases from J, with 15 bases between. Here the CDR3 DNA reads TGTGCCAGCAGTTATCGGGACAACCTGATTGAAGCTTTCTTT. Translating gives CASSYRDNLIEAFF.

The rearrangement joins TRBV6-5 to TRBJ1-1; D gene unclear. Germline loops: CDR1 MNHEY, CDR2 SVGAGI. There are 14 residues in the CDR3. Trimming removed 2 bases at V and 5 bases at J, with 12 bases between. DNA for the CDR3: TGTGCCAGCAGTTACGGGGAGGGAACGACTGAAGCTTTCTTT. Its protein is CASSYGEGTTEAFF.

This clone has a handful of counts. This chain uses TRBV7-2 with TRBJ2-7; D gene uncertain. The CDR3 sequence is 14 residues long. Germline V gives CDR1 SGHTA, CDR2 FQGNSA. V was trimmed by 2 bases and J by 2 bases, leaving 10 bases between them. The CDR3 sequence is CASSLIRSAYEQYF. The CDR3 DNA reads as TGTGCCAGCAGCTTAATAAGGTCGGCCTACGAGCAGTACTTC.

This clone was observed a handful of times. V is TRBV28 and J is TRBJ2-5; 13 positions agree with TRBD2. Trimming took 4 bases from V and 5 from J; bases not matched to a gene: 4. CDR1 and CDR2 (germline): MDHEN, SYDVKM. This CDR3 is built from 15 residues. CDR3 sequence: CASSSGLAGMETQYF. In DNA, the CDR3 is TGTGCCAGCAGTTCGGGACTAGCGGGAATGGAGACCCAGTACTTC.

The V call is TRBV11-2, the J call TRBJ2-7; a possible D gene is TRBD2 (5 bases). The germline V and J ends were trimmed by 5 bases and 3 bases, with 11 bases remaining between them. There are 13 residues in the CDR3. Germline V gene lookup returns CDR1 SGHAT and CDR2 FQNNGV. CDR3 residues: CASSVTRGYEQYF. CDR3 DNA: TGTGCCAGCAGCGTTACACGGGGCTACGAGCAGTACTTC. The entire variable domain, with the rest obtained from reference TRBV11-2 and TRBJ2-7, is as follows: EAGVAQSPRYKIIEKRQSVAFWCNPISGHATLYWYQQILGQGPKLLIQFQNNGVVDDSQLPKDRFSAERLKGVDSTLKIQPAKLEDSAVYLCASSVTRGYEQYFGPGTRLTVT.

V is TRBV6-1 and J is TRBJ2-7, with D unresolved. CDR1 is MNHNS, CDR2 SASEGT, per germline. This CDR3 spans 14 amino acids. V was pared by 7 bases and J by 2 bases, with 15 bases between. CDR3 sequence reads: CASKEWGPTYEQYF. In DNA, the CDR3 is TGTGCCAGCAAGGAATGGGGTCCTACCTACGAGCAGTACTTC.

The J gene is TRBJ1-1, the V gene TRBV19; D might be TRBD1 (5 bases). The CDR3 totals 15 residues. Germline V lookup: CDR1 LNHDA, CDR2 SQIVND (reference sequence). The ends were cut back, 1 base at V and 0 bases at J, with 9 bases in the middle. CDR3 nucleotides: TGTGCCAGTAGTATAGGGGACCTAATGAACACTGAAGCTTTCTTT. Protein product: CASSIGDLMNTEAFF.